A selection of T cell receptor beta chains follows, all from one sample in a study of T cell responses to AZD1222 COVID-19 vaccine. Profiled with immunoSEQ multiplex PCR; TCRdb holds only in-frame clones, not every one. The top ten hold 2.5% to 3% of the sample, which has roughly 100,000 clones, approximately 90% seen once. The starting material was peripheral blood, obtained on day 0 of AZD1222 vaccination. Every receptor here comes from an adult in good health. The CDR3 runs from the conserved cysteine through the conserved F or W. Each record gives: V gene, D gene, clone size, J gene, CDR3 DNA, CDR3 protein. The D gene is left open where the match is weak. Size is stated for part of the rows, as once, few or many counts, or as a class when the clone is expanded.

>TRBV6-5|.|.|TRBJ1-6
TGTGCCAGCAGTTACTCGAATCGGGACTCACCCCTCCACTTT
CASSYSNRDSPLHF
>TRBV2|.|.|TRBJ2-1
TGTGCCAGCAGCGGCAGTGGGAATGAGCAGTTCTTC
CASSGSGNEQFF
>TRBV5-4|TRBD1|.|TRBJ1-1
TGTGCCGCCGGACAGGGGGACACTGAAGCTTTCTTT
CAAGQGDTEAFF
>TRBV7-2|.|.|TRBJ1-6
TGTGCCAGCAGCTTAGAGGGGGGAAAATCACCCCTCCACTTT
CASSLEGGKSPLHF
>TRBV7-9|TRBD1|.|TRBJ1-1
TGTGCCAGCAGCTTGGGGACAGGGGTTACTGAAGCTTTCTTT
CASSLGTGVTEAFF
>TRBV4-2|TRBD2|.|TRBJ2-1
TGTGCCAGCAGCCAAGATGCTCTCGGACTAGGAGGCAATGAGCAGTTCTTC
CASSQDALGLGGNEQFF
>TRBV19|.|.|TRBJ2-7
TGTGCCAGTAGTCACCAGGTTGGCTACGAGCAGTACTTC
CASSHQVGYEQYF
>TRBV5-6|TRBD1|.|TRBJ1-2
TGTGCCAGCAGCCCGGGACAGGGAAACGACTATGGCTACACCTTC
CASSPGQGNDYGYTF
>TRBV18|TRBD1|.|TRBJ2-7
TGTGCCAGCTCACATTCAGGGGGCGAATACGAGCAGTACTTC
CASSHSGGEYEQYF
>TRBV23-1|.|few|TRBJ1-4
TGCGCCAGCCTTAGGGGGAGAAAAGAAAAACTGTTTTTT
CASLRGRKEKLFF
>TRBV15|.|.|TRBJ2-1
TGTGCCACCAGCCGTAGGGACAATGAGCAGTTCTTC
CATSRRDNEQFF
>TRBV5-6|.|.|TRBJ2-2
TGTGCCAGCAGCTGGGGACTCTTTGACGGGGAGCTGTTTTTT
CASSWGLFDGELFF
>TRBV19|TRBD2|.|TRBJ2-7
TGTGCCAGTAGTGAAGCGGGAGGCTACGAGCAGTACTTC
CASSEAGGYEQYF
>TRBV18|.|.|TRBJ1-4
TGTGCCAGCTCACTATGGGGGAGAGCTGCTAATGAAAAACTGTTTTTT
CASSLWGRAANEKLFF
>TRBV7-2|.|.|TRBJ1-2
TGTGCCAGCAGCTTAGGACCGGCCGACTATGGCTACACCTTC
CASSLGPADYGYTF
>TRBV3-1/TRBV3-2|TRBD1|.|TRBJ2-2
TGTGCCAGCAGCCAGGACGGGGGACAGGGGGCTTTTTTTTACACCGGGGAGCTGTTTTTT
CASSQDGGQGAFFYTGELFF
>TRBV5-1|TRBD2|.|TRBJ2-7
TGCGCCAGCAGCTTGGCAGAACTAGCGTGGGAGCAGTACTTC
CASSLAELAWEQYF
>TRBV15|.|.|TRBJ1-2
TGTGCCACCAGCAGAGACCGAGACATGGGCTATGGCTACACCTTC
CATSRDRDMGYGYTF
>TRBV6-1|.|.|TRBJ2-5
TGTGCCAGCAGTGAGGTTGTCATCGGGTACGGGACCCAGTACTTC
CASSEVVIGYGTQYF
>TRBV28|TRBD2|.|TRBJ2-1
TGTGCCAGCAGTTTACTAGCGGGACACTCCTACAATGAGCAGTTCTTC
CASSLLAGHSYNEQFF
>TRBV9|.|.|TRBJ1-1
TGTGCCAGCAGCGCCAACACAGTGAACACTGAAGCTTTCTTT
CASSANTVNTEAFF
>TRBV11-1|.|.|TRBJ2-1
TGTGCCAGCAGCTCAGGACAACAAAGGCTAGGGGGGCAGTTCTTC
CASSSGQQRLGGQFF
>TRBV5-6|.|.|TRBJ1-5
TGTGCCAGCAGTTCCGGACGGAGCAATCAGCCCCAGCATTTT
CASSSGRSNQPQHF
>TRBV10-2|TRBD2|.|TRBJ2-7
TGCGCCACCTTGAGACTAGCGGGAGGGCGTGCATACGAGCAGTACTTC
CATLRLAGGRAYEQYF
>TRBV5-1|.|once|TRBJ2-5
TGCGCCAGCAGCTTAGGGCAGGGGGAGGGAGAGACCCAGTACTTC
CASSLGQGEGETQYF
>TRBV19|TRBD1|.|TRBJ1-1
TGTGCCAGTAGCGCGACAGGGATGAACACTGAAGCTTTCTTT
CASSATGMNTEAFF
>TRBV19|.|.|TRBJ1-2
TGTGCCAGTAGTATCGGGCCCTTGGAGGGCTACACCTTC
CASSIGPLEGYTF
>TRBV19|TRBD2|.|TRBJ2-1
TGTGCCAGTAGTTTGGATAGCGGGAGAGGGGAGCAGTTCTTC
CASSLDSGRGEQFF
>TRBV11-2|TRBD1|.|TRBJ2-7
TGTGCCAGCAGCTCCCTGGCGGGACAGGGGTCCTACGAGCAGTACTTC
CASSSLAGQGSYEQYF
>TRBV19|TRBD1|few|TRBJ1-5
TGTGCCAGTAGAGATCCGGGACAGGGGAAAGGCCGGGATCAGCCCCAGCATTTT
CASRDPGQGKGRDQPQHF
>TRBV6-4|TRBD1|.|TRBJ1-5
TGTGCCACAAAGGGGGCGAGGCGGCAGCCCCAGCATTTT
CATKGARRQPQHF
>TRBV28|.|.|TRBJ2-7
TGTGCCAGCAGTTCCGCCCATAACATCGAGGACTACGAGCAGTACTTC
CASSSAHNIEDYEQYF
>TRBV5-1|.|.|TRBJ2-7
TGCGCCAGCAGCTGGGGGGCGAGGGACGAGCAGTACTTC
CASSWGARDEQYF